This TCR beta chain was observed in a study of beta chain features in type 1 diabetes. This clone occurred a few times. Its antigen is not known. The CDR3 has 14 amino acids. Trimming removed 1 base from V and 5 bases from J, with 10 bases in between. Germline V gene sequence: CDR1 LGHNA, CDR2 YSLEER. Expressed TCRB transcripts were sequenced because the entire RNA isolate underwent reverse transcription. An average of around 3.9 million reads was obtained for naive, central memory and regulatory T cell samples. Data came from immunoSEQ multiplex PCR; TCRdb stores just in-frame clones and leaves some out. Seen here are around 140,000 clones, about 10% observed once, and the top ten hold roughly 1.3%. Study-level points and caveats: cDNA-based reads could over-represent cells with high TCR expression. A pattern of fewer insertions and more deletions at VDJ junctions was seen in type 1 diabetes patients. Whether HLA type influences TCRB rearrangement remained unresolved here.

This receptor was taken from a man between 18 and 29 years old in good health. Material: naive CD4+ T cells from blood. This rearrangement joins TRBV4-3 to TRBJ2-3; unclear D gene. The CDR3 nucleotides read TGCGCCAGCAGCCAAGTCGTAGGCGGAGATACGCAGTATTTT. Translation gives CASSQVVGGDTQYF.